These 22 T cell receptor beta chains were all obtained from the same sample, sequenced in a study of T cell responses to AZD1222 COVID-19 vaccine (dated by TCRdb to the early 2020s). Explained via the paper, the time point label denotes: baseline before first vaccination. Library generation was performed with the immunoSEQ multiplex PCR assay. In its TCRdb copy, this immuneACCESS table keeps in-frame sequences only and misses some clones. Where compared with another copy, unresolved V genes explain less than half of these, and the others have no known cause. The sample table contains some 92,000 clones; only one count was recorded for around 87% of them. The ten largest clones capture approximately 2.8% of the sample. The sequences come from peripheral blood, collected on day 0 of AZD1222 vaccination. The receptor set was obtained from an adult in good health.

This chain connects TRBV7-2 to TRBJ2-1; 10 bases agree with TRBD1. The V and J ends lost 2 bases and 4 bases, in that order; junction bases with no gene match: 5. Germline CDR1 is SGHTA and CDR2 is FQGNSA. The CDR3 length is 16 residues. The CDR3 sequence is CASSLFGTGVYNEQFF. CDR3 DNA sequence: TGTGCCAGCAGCTTATTTGGGACAGGGGTTTACAATGAGCAGTTCTTC.

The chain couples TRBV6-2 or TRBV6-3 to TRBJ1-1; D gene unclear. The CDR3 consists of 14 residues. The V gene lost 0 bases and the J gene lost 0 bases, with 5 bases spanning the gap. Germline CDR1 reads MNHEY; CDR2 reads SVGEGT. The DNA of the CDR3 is TGTGCCAGCAGTTACTCGAGAGTGAACACTGAAGCTTTCTTT. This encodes CASSYSRVNTEAFF.

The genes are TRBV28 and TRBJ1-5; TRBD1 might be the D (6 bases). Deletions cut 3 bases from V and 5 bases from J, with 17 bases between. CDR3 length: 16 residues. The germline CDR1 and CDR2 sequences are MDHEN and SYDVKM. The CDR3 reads CASSFFGRGAYQPQHF. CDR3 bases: TGTGCCAGCAGTTTCTTCGGTCGGGGGGCTTATCAGCCCCAGCATTTT.

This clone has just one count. The CDR3 nucleotides are TGTGCCACCGGGACAGACAGAGAAGAGACCCAGTACTTC. Amino acid sequence: CATGTDREETQYF. The rearrangement joins TRBV28 to TRBJ2-5, with 7 bases matching TRBD1. The CDR3 sequence is 13 residues long. Losses at the gene ends were 10 bases for V and 3 bases for J; bases not matched to a gene: 8. The germline CDR1 and CDR2 sequences are MDHEN and SYDVKM.

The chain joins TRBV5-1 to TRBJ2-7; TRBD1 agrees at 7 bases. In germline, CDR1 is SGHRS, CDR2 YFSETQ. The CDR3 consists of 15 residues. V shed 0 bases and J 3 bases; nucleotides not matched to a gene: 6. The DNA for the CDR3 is TGCGCCAGCAGCTTGGTAGGACAGGCTAACTACGAGCAGTACTTC. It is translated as CASSLVGQANYEQYF.

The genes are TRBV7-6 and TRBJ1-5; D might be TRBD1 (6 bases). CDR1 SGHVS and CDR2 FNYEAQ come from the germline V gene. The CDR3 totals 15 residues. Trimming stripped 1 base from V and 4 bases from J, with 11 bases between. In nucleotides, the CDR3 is TGTGCCAGCAGCTTAGGAGGGGGGGGGAATCAGCCCCAGCATTTT. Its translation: CASSLGGGGNQPQHF.

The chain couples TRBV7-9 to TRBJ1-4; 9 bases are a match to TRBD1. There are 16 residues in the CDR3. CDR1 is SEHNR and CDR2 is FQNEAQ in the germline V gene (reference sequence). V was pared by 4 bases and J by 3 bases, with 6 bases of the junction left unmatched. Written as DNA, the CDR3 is TGTGCCAGCAGCTCGGGACAGGGAGATTCTAATGAAAAACTGTTTTTT. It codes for CASSSGQGDSNEKLFF.

The CDR3 is CASSLAPSGRNTGELFF. The CDR3 DNA sequence: TGTGCCAGCAGCTTAGCCCCTAGCGGAAGAAATACCGGGGAGCTGTTTTTT. V is TRBV7-6 and J is TRBJ2-2, with TRBD2 identical over 7 bases. The CDR3 contains 17 residues. Germline trimming cut 0 bases from V and 5 bases from J; bases unmatched to any gene: 9. The germline V gene encodes CDR1 SGHVS and CDR2 FNYEAQ.

The CDR3 loop reads CASSLDLTGGGILANEQFF. The CDR3 coding sequence is TGCGCCAGCAGCTTGGATCTGACAGGGGGAGGTATACTGGCAAATGAGCAGTTCTTC. The gene calls are TRBV5-1 and TRBJ2-1; TRBD1 agrees at 9 bases. V lost 0 bases, J lost 7 bases, and 17 bases stayed unmatched. The CDR3 totals 19 residues. Germline V CDR1 and CDR2: SGHRS, YFSETQ.

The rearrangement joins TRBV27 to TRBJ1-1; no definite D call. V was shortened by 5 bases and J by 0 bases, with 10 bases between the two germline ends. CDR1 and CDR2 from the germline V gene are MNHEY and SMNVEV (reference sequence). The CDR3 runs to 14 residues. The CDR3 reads CASSPDKMNTEAFF. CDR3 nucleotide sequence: TGTGCCAGCAGTCCAGACAAGATGAACACTGAAGCTTTCTTT.

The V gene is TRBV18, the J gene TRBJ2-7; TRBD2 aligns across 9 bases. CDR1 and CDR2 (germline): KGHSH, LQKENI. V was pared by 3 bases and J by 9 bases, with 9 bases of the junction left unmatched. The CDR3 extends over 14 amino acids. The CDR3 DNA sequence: TGTGCCAGCTCACCGGCAAGCGGGAGGAGTGGGCAGTACTTC. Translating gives CASSPASGRSGQYF.

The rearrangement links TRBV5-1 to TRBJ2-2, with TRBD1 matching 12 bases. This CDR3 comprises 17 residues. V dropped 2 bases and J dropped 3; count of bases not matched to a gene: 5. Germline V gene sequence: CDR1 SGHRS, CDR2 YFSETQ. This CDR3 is CASSFGGQGAYTGELFF. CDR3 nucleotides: TGCGCCAGCAGCTTTGGGGGACAGGGGGCGTACACCGGGGAGCTGTTTTTT.

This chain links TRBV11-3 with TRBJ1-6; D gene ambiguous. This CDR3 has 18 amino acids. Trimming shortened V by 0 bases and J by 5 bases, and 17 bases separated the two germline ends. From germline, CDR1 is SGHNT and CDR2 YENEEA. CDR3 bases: TGTGCCAGCAGCTTAGATCAAATTCGGGGAAATCATAATTCACCCCTCCACTTT. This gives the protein CASSLDQIRGNHNSPLHF.

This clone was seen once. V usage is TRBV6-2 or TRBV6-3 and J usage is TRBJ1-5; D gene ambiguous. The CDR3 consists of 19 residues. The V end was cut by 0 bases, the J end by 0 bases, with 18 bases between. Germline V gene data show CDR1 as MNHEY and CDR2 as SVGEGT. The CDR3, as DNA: TGTGCCAGCAGTTACTCACTCGGAGGGCCGATATATAGCAATCAGCCCCAGCATTTT. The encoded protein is CASSYSLGGPIYSNQPQHF.

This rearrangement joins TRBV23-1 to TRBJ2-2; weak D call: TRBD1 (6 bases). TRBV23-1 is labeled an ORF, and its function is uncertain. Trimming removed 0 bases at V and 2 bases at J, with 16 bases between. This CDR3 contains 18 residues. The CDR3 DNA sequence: TGCGCCAGCAGTCAATCGATTATAGGACAGTTTAACACCGGGGAGCTGTTTTTT. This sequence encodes CASSQSIIGQFNTGELFF.

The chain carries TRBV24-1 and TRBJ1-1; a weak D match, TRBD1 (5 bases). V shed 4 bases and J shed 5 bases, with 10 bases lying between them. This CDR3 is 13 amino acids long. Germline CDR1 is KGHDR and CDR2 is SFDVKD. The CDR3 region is CATSEGVGTEAFF. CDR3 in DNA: TGTGCCACCAGTGAAGGGGTCGGGACTGAAGCTTTCTTT.

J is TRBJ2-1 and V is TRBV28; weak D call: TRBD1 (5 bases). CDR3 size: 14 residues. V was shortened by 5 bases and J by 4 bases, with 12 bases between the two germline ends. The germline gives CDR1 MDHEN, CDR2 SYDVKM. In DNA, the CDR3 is TGTGCCAGCAGTCCCTCTCAGGGTTACAATGAGCAGTTCTTC. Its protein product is CASSPSQGYNEQFF.

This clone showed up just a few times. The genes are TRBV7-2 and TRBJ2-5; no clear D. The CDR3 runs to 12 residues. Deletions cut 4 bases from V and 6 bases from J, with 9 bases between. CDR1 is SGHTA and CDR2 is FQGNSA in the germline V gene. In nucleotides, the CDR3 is TGTGCCAGCAGCTCGTTCTTTCAGACCCAGTACTTC. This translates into CASSSFFQTQYF.

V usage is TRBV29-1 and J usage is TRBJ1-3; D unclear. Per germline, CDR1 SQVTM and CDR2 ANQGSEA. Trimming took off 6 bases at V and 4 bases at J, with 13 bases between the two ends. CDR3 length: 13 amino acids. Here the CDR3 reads CSVPMGNGNTIYF. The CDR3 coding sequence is TGCAGCGTCCCCATGGGTAACGGAAACACCATATATTTT.

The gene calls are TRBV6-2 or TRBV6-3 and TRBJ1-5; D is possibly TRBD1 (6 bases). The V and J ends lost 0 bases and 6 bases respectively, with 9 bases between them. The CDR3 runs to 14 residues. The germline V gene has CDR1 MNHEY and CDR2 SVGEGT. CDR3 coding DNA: TGTGCCAGCAGTTACTCAACAGGGACTCAGCCCCAGCATTTT. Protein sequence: CASSYSTGTQPQHF.

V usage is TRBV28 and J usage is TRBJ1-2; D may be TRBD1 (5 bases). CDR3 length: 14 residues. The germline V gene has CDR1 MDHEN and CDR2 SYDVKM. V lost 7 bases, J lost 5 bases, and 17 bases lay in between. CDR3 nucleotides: TGTGCCAGCAAATGGCCAGGGAGCTTTTATGGCTACACCTTC. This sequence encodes CASKWPGSFYGYTF.

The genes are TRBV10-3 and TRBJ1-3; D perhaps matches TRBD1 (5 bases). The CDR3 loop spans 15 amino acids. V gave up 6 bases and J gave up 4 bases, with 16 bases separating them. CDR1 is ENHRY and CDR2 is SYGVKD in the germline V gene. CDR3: CAIRPGRETGNTIYF. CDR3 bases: TGTGCCATCAGGCCAGGGAGGGAGACGGGAAACACCATATATTTT.